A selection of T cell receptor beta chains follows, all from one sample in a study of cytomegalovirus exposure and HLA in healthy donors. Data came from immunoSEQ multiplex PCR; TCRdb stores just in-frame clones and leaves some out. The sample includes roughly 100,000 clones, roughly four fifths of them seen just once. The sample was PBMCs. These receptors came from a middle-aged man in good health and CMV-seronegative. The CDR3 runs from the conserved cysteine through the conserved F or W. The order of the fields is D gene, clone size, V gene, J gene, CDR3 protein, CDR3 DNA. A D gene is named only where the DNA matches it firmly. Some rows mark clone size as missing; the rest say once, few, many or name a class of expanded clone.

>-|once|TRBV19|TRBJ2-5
CASSIGASQETQYF
TGTGCCAGTAGTATAGGGGCCAGTCAAGAGACCCAGTACTTC
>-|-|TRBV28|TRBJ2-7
CASSYTDRSYEQYF
TGTGCCAGCAGTTATACGGACAGATCCTACGAGCAGTACTTC
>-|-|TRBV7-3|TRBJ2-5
CASSGSGGETQYF
TGTGCCAGCAGCGGGAGTGGCGGAGAGACCCAGTACTTC
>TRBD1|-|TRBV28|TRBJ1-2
CASSPLDRARYGYTF
TGTGCCAGCAGTCCCCTTGACAGGGCCCGCTATGGCTACACCTTC
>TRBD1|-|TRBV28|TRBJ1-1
CASLDRATMNTEAFF
TGTGCCAGCCTGGACAGGGCAACCATGAACACTGAAGCTTTCTTT
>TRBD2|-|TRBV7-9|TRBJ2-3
CASRASGGYTDTQYF
TGTGCCAGCCGAGCTAGCGGGGGGTACACAGATACGCAGTATTTT
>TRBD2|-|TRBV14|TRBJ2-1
CASSQDRVGRARLEQFF
TGTGCCAGCAGCCAAGATAGAGTCGGGAGGGCCCGATTAGAGCAGTTCTTC
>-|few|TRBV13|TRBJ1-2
CASSLQGWSGYTF
TGTGCCAGCAGCTTACAGGGGTGGAGTGGCTACACCTTC
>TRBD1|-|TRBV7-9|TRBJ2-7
CASSSTGDEQYF
TGTGCCAGCAGCTCGACAGGGGACGAGCAGTACTTC
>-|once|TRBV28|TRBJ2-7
CASSFVVGDFSF
TGTGCCAGCAGTTTCGTAGTGGGGGACTTCTCGTTC
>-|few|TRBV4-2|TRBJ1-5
CASSQGTGTHQPQHF
TGTGCCAGCAGCCAAGGAACAGGGACCCATCAGCCCCAGCATTTT
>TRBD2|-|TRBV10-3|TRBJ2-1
CALGRGGNEQFF
TGTGCCCTAGGGCGGGGGGGCAATGAGCAGTTCTTC
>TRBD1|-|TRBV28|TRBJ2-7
CASSPAGTGEDEQYF
TGTGCCAGCAGCCCTGCCGGGACAGGGGAGGACGAGCAGTACTTC
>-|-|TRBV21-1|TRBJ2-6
CASLMDSPSGANVLTF
TGTGCCAGCCTAATGGACAGCCCCTCTGGGGCCAACGTCCTGACTTTC
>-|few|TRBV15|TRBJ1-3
CATRSSGNTIYF
TGTGCCACCAGGAGCTCTGGAAACACCATATATTTT
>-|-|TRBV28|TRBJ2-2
CASWTRNTGELFF
TGTGCCAGCTGGACAAGGAACACCGGGGAGCTGTTTTTT
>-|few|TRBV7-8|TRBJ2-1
CASSPALRLSIYNEQFF
TGTGCCAGCAGCCCAGCCCTGCGGCTTTCGATCTACAATGAGCAGTTCTTC
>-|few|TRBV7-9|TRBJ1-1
CASSLATGTTEAFF
TGTGCCAGCAGCTTAGCCACAGGGACCACTGAAGCTTTCTTT
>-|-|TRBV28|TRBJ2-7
CASSLNYEQYF
TGTGCCAGCAGTCTAAACTACGAGCAGTACTTC
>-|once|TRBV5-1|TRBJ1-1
CASSLTVLNTEAFF
TGCGCCAGCAGCTTGACAGTTTTGAACACTGAAGCTTTCTTT
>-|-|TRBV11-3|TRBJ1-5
CASSLPTVIQPQHF
TGTGCCAGCAGCCTACCCACTGTGATCCAGCCCCAGCATTTT
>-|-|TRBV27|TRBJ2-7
CASSYKGGTAYEQYF
TGTGCCAGCAGTTATAAAGGCGGAACCGCCTACGAGCAGTACTTC
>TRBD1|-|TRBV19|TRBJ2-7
CASTYGGQGAYEQYF
TGTGCCAGTACCTATGGGGGACAGGGGGCCTACGAGCAGTACTTC
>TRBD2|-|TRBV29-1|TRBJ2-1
CSVSSGSDNEQFF
TGCAGCGTTTCTAGCGGGAGTGACAATGAGCAGTTCTTC
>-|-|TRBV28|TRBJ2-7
CASSGEIYEQYF
TGTGCCAGCAGCGGGGAGATCTACGAGCAGTACTTC
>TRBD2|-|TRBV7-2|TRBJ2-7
CASRSKREGNYEQYF
TGTGCCAGCAGATCAAAGCGGGAGGGCAATTACGAGCAGTACTTC
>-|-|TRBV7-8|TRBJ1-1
CASSLARGGAEAFF
TGTGCCAGCAGCTTAGCGCGGGGGGGGGCTGAAGCTTTCTTT
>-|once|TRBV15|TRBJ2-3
CATSRDRGTDTQYF
TGTGCCACCAGCAGAGATAGGGGAACAGATACGCAGTATTTT
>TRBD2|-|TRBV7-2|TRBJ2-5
CASSLRLALETQYF
TGTGCCAGCAGCTTAAGACTAGCTTTGGAGACCCAGTACTTC
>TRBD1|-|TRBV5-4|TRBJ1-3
CASSTTGAGNTIYF
TGTGCCAGCAGCACAACAGGGGCTGGAAACACCATATATTTT
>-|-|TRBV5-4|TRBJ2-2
CASSLPGGSGTGELFF
TGTGCCAGCAGCTTGCCGGGGGGCTCGGGGACCGGGGAGCTGTTTTTT
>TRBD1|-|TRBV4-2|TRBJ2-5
CASSPWGTAPGETQYF
TGTGCCAGCAGCCCCTGGGGGACAGCCCCCGGAGAGACCCAGTACTTC
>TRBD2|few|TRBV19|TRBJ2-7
CASSRTSGRSYEQYF
TGTGCCAGTAGTAGGACTAGCGGGAGGTCTTACGAGCAGTACTTC
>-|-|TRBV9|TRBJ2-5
CASSVAPLLGAETQYF
TGTGCCAGCAGCGTAGCTCCACTGTTAGGAGCAGAGACCCAGTACTTC
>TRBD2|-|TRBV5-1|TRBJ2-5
CASSLAGGGETQYF
TGCGCCAGCAGCTTGGCGGGGGGAGGAGAGACCCAGTACTTC
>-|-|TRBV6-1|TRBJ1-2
CASSGLTAYYGYTF
TGTGCCAGCAGTGGCCTGACAGCCTACTATGGCTACACCTTC
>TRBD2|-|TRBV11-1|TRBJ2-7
CASSIASGVTKQYF
TGTGCCAGCAGCATAGCCAGCGGGGTCACGAAACAGTACTTC
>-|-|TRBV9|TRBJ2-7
CASSPGQPSYEQYF
TGTGCCAGCAGCCCCGGACAACCTTCCTACGAGCAGTACTTC
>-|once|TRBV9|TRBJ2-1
CASSVTPSGEQFF
TGTGCCAGCAGCGTGACCCCCTCAGGGGAGCAGTTCTTC
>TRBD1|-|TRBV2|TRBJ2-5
CASRTGGSGAQYF
TGTGCCAGCAGGACAGGGGGCTCTGGGGCCCAGTACTTC
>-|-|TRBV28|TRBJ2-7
CASRGGVFSYEQYF
TGTGCCAGCAGAGGTGGAGTTTTCTCCTACGAGCAGTACTTC
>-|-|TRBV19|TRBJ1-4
CASSRKVPTNEKLFF
TGTGCCAGTAGCAGGAAGGTACCAACTAATGAAAAACTGTTTTTT
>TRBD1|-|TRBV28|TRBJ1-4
CASSPGGSNEKLFF
TGTGCCAGCAGCCCAGGGGGTTCCAATGAAAAACTGTTTTTT
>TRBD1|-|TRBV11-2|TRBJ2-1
CASSSDRGVSNEQFF
TGTGCCAGCAGCTCGGACAGGGGAGTTTCCAATGAGCAGTTCTTC
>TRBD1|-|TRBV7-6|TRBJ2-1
CASSFQGDEQFF
TGTGCCAGCAGCTTTCAGGGGGATGAGCAGTTCTTC
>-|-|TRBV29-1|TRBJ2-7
CSALWGSNEQYF
TGCAGCGCCCTGTGGGGCAGTAACGAGCAGTACTTC
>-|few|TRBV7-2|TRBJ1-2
CASSLAGSGGYTF
TGTGCCAGCAGCTTAGCGGGCTCGGGGGGCTACACCTTC
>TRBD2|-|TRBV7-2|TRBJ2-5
CASSSSGGEEETQYF
TGTGCCAGCAGCTCCAGTGGGGGGGAGGAAGAGACCCAGTACTTC
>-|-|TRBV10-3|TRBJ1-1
CAITPQGRDTEAFF
TGTGCCATCACCCCGCAGGGGAGGGACACTGAAGCTTTCTTT
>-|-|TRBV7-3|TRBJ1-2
CASSGSQGDGYTF
TGTGCCAGCAGTGGGTCTCAGGGTGATGGCTACACCTTC
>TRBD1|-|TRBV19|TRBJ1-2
CASSRAHTGGENYGYTF
TGTGCCAGTAGTAGGGCCCACACAGGGGGCGAAAACTATGGCTACACCTTC
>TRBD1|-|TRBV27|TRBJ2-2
CASSPGQGAIIGELFF
TGTGCCAGCAGTCCCGGACAGGGGGCAATCATCGGGGAGCTGTTTTTT
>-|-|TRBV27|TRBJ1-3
CASSLRGGSGNTIYF
TGTGCCAGCAGTTTGCGAGGGGGCTCTGGAAACACCATATATTTT
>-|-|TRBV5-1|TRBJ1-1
CASSLQGQDGDTEAFF
TGCGCCAGCAGCTTGCAGGGGCAAGACGGAGACACTGAAGCTTTCTTT
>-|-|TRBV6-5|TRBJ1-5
CASSISRYSNQPQHF
TGTGCCAGCAGTATTAGCCGTTATAGCAATCAGCCCCAGCATTTT
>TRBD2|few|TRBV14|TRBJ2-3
CASSQDGLAGDPTDTQYF
TGTGCCAGCAGCCAAGATGGACTAGCGGGAGACCCCACAGATACGCAGTATTTT
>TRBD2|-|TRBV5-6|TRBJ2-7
CASSPGLDSYEQYF
TGTGCCAGCAGCCCCGGACTAGACTCCTACGAGCAGTACTTC
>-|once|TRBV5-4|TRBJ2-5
CASSVGYSQETQYF
TGTGCCAGCAGCGTTGGTTACTCACAAGAGACCCAGTACTTC
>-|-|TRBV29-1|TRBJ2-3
CSVEGGSSDPIGNTQYF
TGCAGCGTTGAAGGAGGATCTAGCGACCCTATTGGGAATACGCAGTATTTT
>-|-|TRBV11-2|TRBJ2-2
CASSTGPNTGELFF
TGTGCCAGCAGCACAGGGCCGAACACCGGGGAGCTGTTTTTT